This T cell receptor (beta chain) derives from a study of cytomegalovirus exposure and HLA in healthy donors. Germline lookup yields CDR1 PRHDT and CDR2 FYEKMQ (reference sequence). V was clipped by 7 bases and J by 2 bases, with 14 bases between them. The CDR3 extends over 14 amino acids. Study outcomes and limitations: Most observed TCR sequences were rare, whereas some public TCRs were detected in many donors. The study flagged around 150 TCR beta chains as cytomegalovirus-associated. The classifier was said to identify cytomegalovirus status with high specificity and sensitivity.

On this clone: Its specificity is unknown.

Some clones are missing from TCRdb's copy, which holds only in-frame ones; the method was immunoSEQ multiplex PCR. There are over 150,000 clones in the sample; about 82% occur only once, and around 2.1% lies in the top ten. Sequenced sample: PBMCs. The chain couples TRBV13 to TRBJ1-1; D gene unclear. This sequence was found in a human donor in good health. The CDR3, as DNA: TGTGCCAGCACCCCGGAAGCAGGAAACACTGAAGCTTTCTTT. This codes for CASTPEAGNTEAFF.